Included here is one T cell receptor (beta chain) sequence, with context. The antigen is not known. The sample belongs to a study of T-cell memory formation after mild COVID-19. The overall study: Largely donor-specific sequence clusters came from two donors. Study findings and constraints: CD4/CD8 balance held among clones contracting day 15 to 85, and later expanders leaned CD4+.

In TCRdb, the 5' RACE reads were re-called with MiXCR into one record per CDR3 protein. The sample has tens of thousands of distinct CDR3 sequences; 7.3% are singletons. CDR1 is KGHDR and CDR2 is SFDVKD in the germline V gene. V was shortened by 2 bases and J by 4 bases, with 10 bases between the two germline ends. This CDR3 has 15 residues. This receptor was obtained from a young man who had mild COVID-19 (a few samples of this study predate the infection). Cell type and time point are not known. Material: PBMCs or a T cell subset sorted from them (not recorded which). This sequence joins TRBV24-1 and TRBJ2-2; D is possibly TRBD1 or TRBD2 (6 bases each). In DNA, the CDR3 is TGTGCCACCAGTGATTGGGGGGCTGGCACCGGGGAGCTGTTTTTT. Protein sequence: CATSDWGAGTGELFF.